These T cell receptor beta chains were read from a single sample in a study of identical twins. TCRdb re-analysed the 5' RACE reads in MiXCR, keeping a single row per CDR3 protein. The table includes approximately 690,000 distinct CDR3 sequences, 6% to 6.5% detected once. Material for sequencing was naive T cells sorted from blood. The source is a man aged 18 to 29 in good health. CDR3s include the opening cysteine and the closing phenylalanine or tryptophan. A D gene is named only where the DNA matches it firmly. Some rows mark clone size as missing; the rest say once, few, many or name a class of expanded clone.

V: TRBV12-3/TRBV12-4
D: NA
J: TRBJ2-5
size: few
CDR3: CASSLVHGQETQYF
DNA: TGTGCCAGCAGTTTAGTTCACGGACAAGAGACCCAGTACTTC

V: TRBV11-3
D: NA
J: TRBJ2-1
size: NA
CDR3: CASGIFSYNEQFF
DNA: TGTGCCAGCGGGATATTCTCCTACAATGAGCAGTTCTTC

V: TRBV7-9
D: NA
J: TRBJ2-2
size: many
CDR3: CASSSLGTGELFF
DNA: TGTGCCAGCAGCTCCCTGGGCACCGGGGAGCTGTTTTTT

V: TRBV18
D: TRBD2
J: TRBJ2-1
size: few
CDR3: CASSPRLADSNEQFF
DNA: TGTGCCAGCTCACCAAGACTAGCAGATAGCAATGAGCAGTTCTTC

V: TRBV12-3/TRBV12-4
D: NA
J: TRBJ1-5
size: NA
CDR3: CASSSTDRLHQPQHF
DNA: TGTGCCAGCAGTTCGACTGACAGACTGCATCAGCCCCAGCATTTT

V: TRBV20-1
D: NA
J: TRBJ2-5
size: few
CDR3: CSARRPGRLQETQYF
DNA: TGCAGTGCTAGAAGGCCTGGGAGACTACAAGAGACCCAGTACTTC

V: TRBV7-9
D: NA
J: TRBJ2-1
size: NA
CDR3: CASSSELAFF
DNA: TGTGCCAGCAGCTCAGAGTTGGCTTTCTTC

V: TRBV6-1
D: TRBD1
J: TRBJ1-4
size: many
CDR3: CASSERRGTGAEKLFF
DNA: TGTGCCAGCAGTGAAAGGCGGGGGACAGGGGCTGAAAAACTGTTTTTT

V: TRBV29-1
D: TRBD1
J: TRBJ1-2
size: many
CDR3: CSVIDRVNGYTF
DNA: TGCAGCGTGATCGACAGGGTTAATGGCTACACCTTC

V: TRBV4-1
D: NA
J: TRBJ1-6
size: many
CDR3: CASSQTVPLSPLHF
DNA: TGCGCCAGCAGCCAAACCGTTCCATTGTCACCCCTCCACTTT

V: TRBV6-6
D: NA
J: TRBJ1-1
size: NA
CDR3: CASSYSQPNEAFF
DNA: TGTGCCAGCAGTTACTCACAGCCGAATGAAGCTTTCTTT

V: TRBV11-1
D: NA
J: TRBJ2-7
size: many
CDR3: CASSPPKMTGYFSYEQYF
DNA: TGTGCCAGCAGCCCACCAAAAATGACAGGTTATTTCTCCTACGAGCAGTACTTC

V: TRBV20-1
D: TRBD2
J: TRBJ2-7
size: many
CDR3: CSASLAGYEQYF
DNA: TGCAGTGCTAGCTTAGCGGGCTACGAGCAGTACTTC

V: TRBV20-1
D: TRBD2
J: TRBJ2-1
size: many
CDR3: CSARKGTSGSSYNEQFF
DNA: TGCAGTGCCCGAAAAGGGACTAGCGGGAGCTCCTACAATGAGCAGTTCTTC

V: TRBV20-1
D: TRBD2
J: TRBJ2-1
size: many
CDR3: CSAGRTSGSLSWSYNEQFF
DNA: TGCAGTGCGGGTCGGACTAGCGGGAGTTTGAGTTGGTCCTACAATGAGCAGTTCTTC